This paragraph covers one TCR beta chain sequence. These data come from a study of blood T cell repertoires in COVID-19. The germline V gene encodes CDR1 MNHEY and CDR2 SMNVEV (reference sequence). The CDR3 covers 13 residues. Trimming cost V 8 bases and J 7 bases; bases outside gene matches: 8. Clones were sequenced by immunoSEQ multiplex PCR, and TCRdb holds only the in-frame ones, with some missing. This sample has about 220,000 clones, with more than 85% found just once. This sequence originates from a man between 40 and 49 years old with active or convalescent COVID-19. Sequences were obtained from peripheral blood. The V gene is TRBV27, the J gene TRBJ2-1; 7 bases match TRBD2. The CDR3 reads CASLSAGINEQFF. CDR3 nucleotide sequence: TGTGCCAGCCTATCAGCGGGAATTAATGAGCAGTTCTTC.